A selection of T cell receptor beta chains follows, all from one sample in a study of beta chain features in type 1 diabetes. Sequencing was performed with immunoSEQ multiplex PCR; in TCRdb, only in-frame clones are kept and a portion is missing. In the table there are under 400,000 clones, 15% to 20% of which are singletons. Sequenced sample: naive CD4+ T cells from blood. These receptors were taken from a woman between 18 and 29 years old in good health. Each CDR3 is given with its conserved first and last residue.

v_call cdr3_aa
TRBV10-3 CAISGDRGNTIYF
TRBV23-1 CASPRSTGRCQPQHF
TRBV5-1 CASSFGGPTDTQYF
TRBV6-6 CASSFTGTNQPQHF
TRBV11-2 CASSLAGDQPQHF
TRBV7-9 CASGTRDSSGSLRHEQFF
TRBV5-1 CASSLATGSYGYTF
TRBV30 CAWNAVGGDYGYTF
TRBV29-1 CSAGTDPSDTEAFF
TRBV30 CAWNRDIIGGYTF
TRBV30 CAWSVYRGTEAFF
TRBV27 CASSPQWAEKGDAFF
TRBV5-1 CASSHYEQYF
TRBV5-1 CASSLEGFISYEQYF
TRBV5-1 CASSFGQGPEETQYF
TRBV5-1 CASSLGQVPYEQYF
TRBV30 CAWRSTGNTGELFF
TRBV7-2 CASSFGPGSYNEQFF
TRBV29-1 CSVLQGAGKGYTF
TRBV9 CASSPNGFLDTEAFF
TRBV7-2 CASSPHTYEQYF
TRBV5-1 CASSFSGQRTYTEAFF
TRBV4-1 CASSLLPGLAYEQYF
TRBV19 CASRGTSNEQFF
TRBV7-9 CASTARGQPYNEQFF
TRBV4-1 CASSQDTARVAGELFF
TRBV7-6 CASSARGARTPSYNEQFF
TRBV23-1 CASSRGGSGYGYTF
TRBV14 CASSRGQNTDTQYF
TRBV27 CASSSPLTGAYGYTF
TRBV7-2 CASSLGQNTEAFF
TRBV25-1 CASSPRSGQGRYEQYF
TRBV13 CASRTSGGRPTGELFF
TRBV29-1 CSVVLAGGPNEQFF
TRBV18 CASSPVLTGGKAFF
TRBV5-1 CASSLETLRAGNTIYF
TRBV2 CASSERSIGDEQYF
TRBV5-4 CASSGTVNTEAFF
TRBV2 CASSGSANYGYTF
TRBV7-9 CASSQQGRTEAFF
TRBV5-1 CASSRTSGRLDTQYF
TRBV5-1 CASSTGLAGLSEQFF